The 2 T cell receptor beta chains below come from one sample, sequenced in a study of memory CD4+ T cells and cytomegalovirus serostatus. Here immunoSEQ multiplex PCR was the method, and the copy in TCRdb shows in-frame clones only, minus some. The sample records 45,000 to 65,000 clones, 82% being singletons. Single viable CD3+CD4+CD8-CD45RO+ cells were sorted as the memory CD4+ T cells. The source material was memory CD4+ T cells from blood. The receptor source for this set is an adult in good health and CMV-seronegative.

The chain is built from TRBV7-2 and TRBJ1-2, with TRBD1 matching 7 bases. This CDR3 is 13 amino acids long. J gave up 5 bases and V 3 bases, and 3 bases lay outside the gene matches. Germline CDR1 is SGHTA and CDR2 is FQGNSA. The CDR3 reads CASSFQQGYGYTF. CDR3 nucleotides: TGTGCCAGCAGCTTTCAACAGGGGTATGGCTACACCTTC.

The gene calls are TRBV6-1 and TRBJ2-7; D remains ambiguous. Germline V CDR1 and CDR2: MNHNS, SASEGT. This CDR3 is 11 amino acids long. V gave up 2 bases and J gave up 4 bases, with 3 bases separating them. CDR3 sequence (DNA): TGTGCCAGCAGTGAATTATACGAGCAGTACTTC. Its translation is CASSELYEQYF.